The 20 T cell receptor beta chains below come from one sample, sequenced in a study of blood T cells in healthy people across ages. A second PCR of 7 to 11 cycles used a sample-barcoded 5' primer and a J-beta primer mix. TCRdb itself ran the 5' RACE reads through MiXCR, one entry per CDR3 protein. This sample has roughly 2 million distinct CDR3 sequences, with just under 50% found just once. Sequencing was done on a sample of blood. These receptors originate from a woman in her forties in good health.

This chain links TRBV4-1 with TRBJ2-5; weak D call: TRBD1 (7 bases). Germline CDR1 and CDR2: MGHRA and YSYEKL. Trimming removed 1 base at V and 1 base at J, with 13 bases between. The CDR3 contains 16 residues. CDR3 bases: TGCGCCAGCAGCCAAGTCGTGCAGGGGGGCCAAGAGACCCAGTACTTC. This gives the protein CASSQVVQGGQETQYF.

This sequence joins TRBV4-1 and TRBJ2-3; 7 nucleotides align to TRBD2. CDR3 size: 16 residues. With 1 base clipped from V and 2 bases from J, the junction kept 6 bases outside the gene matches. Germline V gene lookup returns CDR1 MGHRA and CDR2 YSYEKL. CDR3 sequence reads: CASSQGTRFFTDTQYF. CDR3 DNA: TGCGCCAGCAGCCAAGGGACTAGATTTTTCACAGATACGCAGTATTTT.

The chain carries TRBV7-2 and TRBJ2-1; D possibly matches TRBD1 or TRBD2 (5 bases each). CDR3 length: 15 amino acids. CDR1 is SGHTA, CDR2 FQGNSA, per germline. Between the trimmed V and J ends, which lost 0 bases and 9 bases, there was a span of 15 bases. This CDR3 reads CASSLAGLARSEQFF. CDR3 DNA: TGTGCCAGCAGCTTAGCGGGGCTAGCTAGGAGTGAGCAGTTCTTC.

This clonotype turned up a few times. Here the CDR3 DNA reads TGTGCCAGCAGCCCGACAGTTAAAAACATTCAGTACTTC. It specifies CASSPTVKNIQYF. The genes are TRBV6-2 or TRBV6-3 and TRBJ2-4, with a tentative D call TRBD1 (5 bases). The CDR3 consists of 13 residues. The germline V gene has CDR1 MNHEY and CDR2 SVGEGT. The V and J ends lost 6 bases and 4 bases respectively, with 10 bases between them.

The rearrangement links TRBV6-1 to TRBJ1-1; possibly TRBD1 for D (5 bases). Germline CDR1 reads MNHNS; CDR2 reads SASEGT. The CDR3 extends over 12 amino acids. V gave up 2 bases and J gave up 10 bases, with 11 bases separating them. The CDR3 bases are TGTGCCAGCAGTGAATTACAGGTCGCAGCTTTCTTT. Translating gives CASSELQVAAFF.

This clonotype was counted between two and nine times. The CDR3 loop is CASSQGGDPQRETQYF. The CDR3 DNA sequence: TGCGCCAGCAGCCAAGGAGGGGACCCTCAGAGGGAGACCCAGTACTTC. V and J are TRBV4-3 and TRBJ2-5; TRBD1 or TRBD2 may be the D gene (5 bases each). The CDR3 consists of 16 residues. The V end lost 1 base, the J end lost 5 bases, and 17 bases lay between the germline ends. CDR1 and CDR2 from the germline V gene are LGHNA and YSLEER.

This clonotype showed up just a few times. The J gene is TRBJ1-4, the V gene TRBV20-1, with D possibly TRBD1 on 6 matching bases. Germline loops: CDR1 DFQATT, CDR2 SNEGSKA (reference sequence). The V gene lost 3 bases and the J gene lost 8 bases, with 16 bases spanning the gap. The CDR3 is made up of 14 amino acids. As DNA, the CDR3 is TGCAGTGCTAGTGTCCCAGGGGCAACAGAAAAACTGTTTTTT. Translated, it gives CSASVPGATEKLFF.

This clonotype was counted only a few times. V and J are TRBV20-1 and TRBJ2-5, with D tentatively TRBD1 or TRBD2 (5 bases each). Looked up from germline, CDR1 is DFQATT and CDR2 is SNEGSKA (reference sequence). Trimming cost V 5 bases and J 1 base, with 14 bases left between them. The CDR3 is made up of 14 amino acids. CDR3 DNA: TGCAGTGCTGGCCGGGGTGACAGCCAAGAGACCCAGTACTTC. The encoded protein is CSAGRGDSQETQYF.

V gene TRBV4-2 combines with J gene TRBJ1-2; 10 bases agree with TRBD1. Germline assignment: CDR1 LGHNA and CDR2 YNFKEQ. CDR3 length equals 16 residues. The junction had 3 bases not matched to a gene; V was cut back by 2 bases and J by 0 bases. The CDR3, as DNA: TGTGCCAGCAGCCAACCAGGGACAGGGGCTAACTATGGCTACACCTTC. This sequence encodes CASSQPGTGANYGYTF.

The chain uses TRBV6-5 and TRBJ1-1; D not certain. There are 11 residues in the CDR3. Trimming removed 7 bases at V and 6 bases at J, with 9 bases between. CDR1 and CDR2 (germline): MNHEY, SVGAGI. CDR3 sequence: CASKSGAEAFF. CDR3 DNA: TGTGCCAGCAAATCCGGGGCTGAAGCTTTCTTT.

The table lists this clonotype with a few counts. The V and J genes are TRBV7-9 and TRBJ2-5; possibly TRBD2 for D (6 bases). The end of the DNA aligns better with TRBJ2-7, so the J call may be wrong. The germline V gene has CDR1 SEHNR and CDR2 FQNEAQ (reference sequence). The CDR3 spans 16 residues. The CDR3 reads CASSPASGRGGYEQYF. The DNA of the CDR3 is TGTGCCAGCAGCCCAGCCAGTGGGCGGGGAGGTTACGAGCAGTACTTC.

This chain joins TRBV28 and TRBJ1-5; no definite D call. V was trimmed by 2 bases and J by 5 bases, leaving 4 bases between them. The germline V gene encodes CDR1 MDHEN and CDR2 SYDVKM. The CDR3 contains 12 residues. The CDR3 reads CASSLNYQPQHF. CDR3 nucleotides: TGTGCCAGCAGTTTAAACTATCAGCCCCAGCATTTT.

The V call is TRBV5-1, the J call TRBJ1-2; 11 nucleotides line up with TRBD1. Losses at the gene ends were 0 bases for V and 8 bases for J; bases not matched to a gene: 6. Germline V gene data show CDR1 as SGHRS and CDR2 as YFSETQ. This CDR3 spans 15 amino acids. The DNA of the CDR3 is TGCGCCAGCAGCTTGGATGGACAGGGGGCCTCAGGCTACACCTTC. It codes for CASSLDGQGASGYTF.

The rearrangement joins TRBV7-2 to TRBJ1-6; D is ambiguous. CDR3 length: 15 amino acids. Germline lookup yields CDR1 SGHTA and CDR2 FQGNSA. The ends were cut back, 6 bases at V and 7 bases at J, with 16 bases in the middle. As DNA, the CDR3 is TGTGCCAGCAGTTCCAGACGGGGAAACAATTCACCCCTCCACTTT. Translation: CASSSRRGNNSPLHF.

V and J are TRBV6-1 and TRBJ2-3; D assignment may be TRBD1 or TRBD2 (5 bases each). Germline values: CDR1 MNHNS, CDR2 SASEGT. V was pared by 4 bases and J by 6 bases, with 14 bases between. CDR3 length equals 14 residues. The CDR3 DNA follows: TGTGCCAGCAGTGGCCAGGGAGTCTCTGATACGCAGTATTTT. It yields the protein CASSGQGVSDTQYF.

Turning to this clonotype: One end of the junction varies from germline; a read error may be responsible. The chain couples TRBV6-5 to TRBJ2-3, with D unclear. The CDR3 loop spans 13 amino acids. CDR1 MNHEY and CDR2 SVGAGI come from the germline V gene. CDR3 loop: CASSDSYTDTQYF. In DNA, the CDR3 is TGTGCCAGCAGTGACTCCTACACAGATACGCAGTATTTT.

CDR3 DNA: TGTGCCACCAGTGTCCCGACTCCGGGACTAGCGGGAGTTACGCAGTATTTT. It encodes CATSVPTPGLAGVTQYF. V and J are TRBV24-1 and TRBJ2-3, with 14 nucleotides matching TRBD2. J was trimmed by 8 bases and V by 5 bases; bases with no gene match: 11. The CDR3 runs to 17 residues. Per germline, CDR1 KGHDR and CDR2 SFDVKD.

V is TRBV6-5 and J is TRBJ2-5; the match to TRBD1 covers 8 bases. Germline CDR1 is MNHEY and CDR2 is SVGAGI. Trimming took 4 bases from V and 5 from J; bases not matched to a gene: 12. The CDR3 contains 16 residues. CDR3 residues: CASSSPTGGPRETQYF. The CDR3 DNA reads TGTGCCAGCAGTTCTCCTACAGGGGGACCAAGGGAGACCCAGTACTTC.

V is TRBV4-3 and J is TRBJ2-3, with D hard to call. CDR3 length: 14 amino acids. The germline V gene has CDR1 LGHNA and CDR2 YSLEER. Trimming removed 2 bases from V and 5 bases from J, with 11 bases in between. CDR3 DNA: TGCGCCAGCAGCCAAAATCCGAGAGGAGATACGCAGTATTTT. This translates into CASSQNPRGDTQYF.

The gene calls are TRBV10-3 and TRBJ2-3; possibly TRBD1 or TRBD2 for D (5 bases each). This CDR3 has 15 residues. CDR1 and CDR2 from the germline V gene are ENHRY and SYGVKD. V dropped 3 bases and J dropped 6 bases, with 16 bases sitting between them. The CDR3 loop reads CAISDQWVGTDTQYF. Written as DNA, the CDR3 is TGTGCCATCAGTGACCAATGGGTAGGGACGGATACGCAGTATTTT.